Detailed here is one T cell receptor (beta chain). No antigen is known for it. The data belong to a study of shared clonotypes between healthy human individuals. Study-level findings and limits: Clonotype sharing among donors was thought likely to change with sequencing depth. Larger estimated richness was generally seen in naive subsets than in memory subsets.

The data were produced by immunoSEQ multiplex PCR, yet TCRdb's version contains in-frame clones alone and is incomplete. The sample lists some 1.5 million clones, approximately 97% occurring once. Deletions cut 1 base from V and 4 bases from J, with 8 bases between. CDR3 length equals 13 residues. CDR1 and CDR2 (germline): SGHRS, YFSETQ. The TCR originated in a man between 25 and 39 years old in good health. The chain employs TRBV5-1 and TRBJ1-2; unclear D gene. The source material was naive CD4+ T cells sorted from blood. Described subset: CD45RA+ positively selected. The CDR3 DNA is TGCGCCAGCAGCTTGTTGGGTGCCTATGGCTACACCTTC. Its translation: CASSLLGAYGYTF.